This TCR beta chain was captured by sequencing in a study of blood T cell repertoires in COVID-19. Study-wide context: The cDNA or gDNA used as material had been derived from T cells, B-cell-depleted T cells, or PBMCs.

CDR1 and CDR2 from the germline V gene are SEHNR and FQNEAQ (reference sequence). The V end was cut by 4 bases, the J end by 6 bases, with 10 bases between. This CDR3 comprises 14 residues. This clone has more than one count but fewer than ten. Clones were sequenced by immunoSEQ multiplex PCR, and TCRdb holds only the in-frame ones, with some missing. The data contain roughly 140,000 clones, 88% of them singletons. The gene calls are TRBV7-9 and TRBJ1-6; D may be TRBD1 (5 bases). Input material: peripheral blood. The TCR sequence derives from a woman aged 70-85 years with acute or convalescent COVID-19. For the CDR3, the DNA is TGTGCCAGCAGCTCCTGGGGCAGTAATTCACCCCTCCACTTT. Protein sequence: CASSSWGSNSPLHF. Drawing the rest from reference TRBV7-9 and TRBJ1-6, the complete variable domain is DTGVSQNPRHKITKRGQNVTFRCDPISEHNRLYWYRQTLGQGPEFLTYFQNEAQLEKSRLLSDRFSAERPKGSFSTLEIQRTEQGDSAMYLCASSSWGSNSPLHFGNGTRLTVT.